This TCR beta chain was recovered during a study of T cell responses to AZD1222 COVID-19 vaccine. V gave up 4 bases and J gave up 4 bases, with 13 bases separating them. The V gene's germline CDR1 is LGHDT and CDR2 YNNKEL (reference sequence). The CDR3 extends over 15 amino acids. Data came from immunoSEQ multiplex PCR; TCRdb stores just in-frame clones and leaves some out. The sample yields about 120,000 clones, more than 85% seen once. This chain joins TRBV3-1 (or the pseudogene TRBV3-2) and TRBJ2-2; possible D gene TRBD1, 6 bases. Sequenced material: peripheral blood, taken 28 days after the second AZD1222 dose. This TCR was recovered from an adult who received the AZD1222 COVID-19 vaccine. CDR3 region: CASSPFTGITGELFF. DNA of the CDR3: TGTGCCAGCAGCCCATTCACAGGGATCACCGGGGAGCTGTTTTTT.